This section outlines one T cell receptor (beta chain) sequence together with its context. The entry originates in a study of regulatory T cells in long-lasting Graves disease. Germline V CDR1 and CDR2: GTSNPN, SVGIG (reference sequence). The V gene lost 2 bases and the J gene lost 3 bases, with 11 bases spanning the gap. The CDR3 contains 14 residues. Described time point: newly diagnosed GD, antithyroid drugs for less than 3 months. TCR sequences were obtained from RNA taken from PBMCs. All patients originated from an endocrinology department located in Xi'an, China. Roughly 9.2 milliliters of peripheral blood were drawn into EDTA tubes. Construction of TCR beta libraries relied on iRepertoire HTBI primers and on Arm-PCR targeting CDR3 regions. Each CDR3 protein gets one entry after TCRdb re-called the multiplex PCR reads with MiXCR. The sample has 550,000 to 700,000 distinct CDR3 sequences, 16% seen once.

These data are also associated with another study on T cells in Graves' hyperthyroidism and ophthalmopathy. As that study records: A first-round RT-PCR of the TCR CDR3 used the HTBI primer set.

This sample comprised peripheral blood mononuclear cells (PBMCs), obtained at new diagnosis, from a patient treated with antithyroid drugs. The chain couples TRBV30 to TRBJ1-5; tentative D call: TRBD1 (6 bases). This clonotype was obtained from a man between 18 and 29 years old with Graves disease. The DNA for the CDR3 is TGTGCCTGGAGTTGGACAGACACCAATCAGCCCCAGCATTTT. Amino acid sequence: CAWSWTDTNQPQHF.